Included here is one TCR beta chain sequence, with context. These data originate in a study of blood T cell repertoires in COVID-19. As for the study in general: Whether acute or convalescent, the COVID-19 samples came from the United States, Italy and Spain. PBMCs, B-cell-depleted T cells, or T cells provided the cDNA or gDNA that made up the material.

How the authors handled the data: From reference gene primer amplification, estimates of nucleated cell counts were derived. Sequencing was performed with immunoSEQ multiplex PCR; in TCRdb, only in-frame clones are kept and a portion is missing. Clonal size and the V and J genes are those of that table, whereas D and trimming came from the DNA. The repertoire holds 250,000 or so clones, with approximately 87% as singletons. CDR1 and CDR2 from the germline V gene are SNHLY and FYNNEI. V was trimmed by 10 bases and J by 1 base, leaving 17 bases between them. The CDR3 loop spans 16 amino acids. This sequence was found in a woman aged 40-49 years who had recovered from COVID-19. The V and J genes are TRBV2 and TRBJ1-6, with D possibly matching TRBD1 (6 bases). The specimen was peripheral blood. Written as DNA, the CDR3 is TGTGCCACCTTAGGGGTAACAGGGTCCTATAATTCACCCCTCCACTTT. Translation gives CATLGVTGSYNSPLHF.